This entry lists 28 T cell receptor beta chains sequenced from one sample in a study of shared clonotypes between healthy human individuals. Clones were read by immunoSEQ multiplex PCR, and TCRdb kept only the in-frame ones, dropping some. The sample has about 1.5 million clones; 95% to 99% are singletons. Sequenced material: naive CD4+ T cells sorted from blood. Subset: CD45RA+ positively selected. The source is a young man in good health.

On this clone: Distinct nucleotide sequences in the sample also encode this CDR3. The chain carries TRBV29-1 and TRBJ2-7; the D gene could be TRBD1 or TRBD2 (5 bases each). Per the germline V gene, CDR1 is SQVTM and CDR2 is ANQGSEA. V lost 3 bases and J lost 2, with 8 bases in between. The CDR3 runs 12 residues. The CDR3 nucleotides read TGCAGCGTTGATGGGGGACCCTACGAGCAGTACTTC. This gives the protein CSVDGGPYEQYF.

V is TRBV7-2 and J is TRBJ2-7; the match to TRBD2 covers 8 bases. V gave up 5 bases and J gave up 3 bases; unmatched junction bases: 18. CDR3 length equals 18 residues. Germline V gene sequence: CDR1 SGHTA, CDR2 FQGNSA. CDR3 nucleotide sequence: TGTGCCAGCAGCCTCCCGGGACTAGGTAGTCCGGACAACTACGAGCAGTACTTC. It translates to CASSLPGLGSPDNYEQYF.

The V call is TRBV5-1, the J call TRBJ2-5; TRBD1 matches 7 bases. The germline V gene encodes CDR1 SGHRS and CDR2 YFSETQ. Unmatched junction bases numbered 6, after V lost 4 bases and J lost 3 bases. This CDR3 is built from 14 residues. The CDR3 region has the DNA TGCGCCAGCAGCCCCCGGGACAGAAAAGAGACCCAGTACTTC. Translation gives CASSPRDRKETQYF. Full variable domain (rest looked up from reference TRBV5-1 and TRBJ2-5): KAGVTQTPRYLIKTRGQQVTLSCSPISGHRSVSWYQQTPGQGLQFLFEYFSETQRNKGNFPGRFSGRQFSNSRSEMNVSTLELGDSALYLCASSPRDRKETQYFGPGTRLLVL.

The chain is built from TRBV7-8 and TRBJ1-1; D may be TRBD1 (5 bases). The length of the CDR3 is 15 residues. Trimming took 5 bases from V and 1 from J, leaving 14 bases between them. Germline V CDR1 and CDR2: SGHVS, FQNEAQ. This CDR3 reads CASSTHQGGNTEAFF. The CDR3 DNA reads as TGTGCCAGCAGCACCCACCAGGGAGGGAACACTGAAGCTTTCTTT.

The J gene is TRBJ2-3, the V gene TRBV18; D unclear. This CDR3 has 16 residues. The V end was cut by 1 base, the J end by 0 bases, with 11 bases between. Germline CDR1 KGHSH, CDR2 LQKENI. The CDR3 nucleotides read TGTGCCAGCTCACCACTATTGTCAAGTAGCACAGATACGCAGTATTTT. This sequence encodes CASSPLLSSSTDTQYF.

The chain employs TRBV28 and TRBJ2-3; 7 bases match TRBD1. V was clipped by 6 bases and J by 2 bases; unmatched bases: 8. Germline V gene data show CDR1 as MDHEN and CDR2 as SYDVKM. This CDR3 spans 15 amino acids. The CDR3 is CASRPYRGITDTQYF. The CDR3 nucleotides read TGTGCCAGCAGGCCCTACAGGGGAATCACAGATACGCAGTATTTT.

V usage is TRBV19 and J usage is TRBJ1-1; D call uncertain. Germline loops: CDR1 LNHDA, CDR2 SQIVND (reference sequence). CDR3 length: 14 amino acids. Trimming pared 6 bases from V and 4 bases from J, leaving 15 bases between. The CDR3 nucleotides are TGTGCCAGTAGCTCAGGTTTATTGGTCACTGAAGCTTTCTTT. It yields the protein CASSSGLLVTEAFF.

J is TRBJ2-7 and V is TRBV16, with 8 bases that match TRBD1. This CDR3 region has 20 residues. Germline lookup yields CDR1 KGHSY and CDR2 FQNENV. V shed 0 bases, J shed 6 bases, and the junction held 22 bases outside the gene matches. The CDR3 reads CASSQSLTPSYRDRLGEQYF. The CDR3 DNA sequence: TGTGCCAGCAGCCAATCCCTAACACCCAGTTACCGGGACAGGTTGGGCGAGCAGTACTTC.

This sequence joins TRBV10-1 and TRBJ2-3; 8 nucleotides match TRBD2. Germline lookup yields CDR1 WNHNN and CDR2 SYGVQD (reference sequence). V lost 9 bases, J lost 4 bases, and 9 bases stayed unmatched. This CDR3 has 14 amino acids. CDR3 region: CASERELGADTQYF. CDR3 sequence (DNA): TGCGCCAGTGAGCGGGAGTTAGGGGCAGATACGCAGTATTTT.

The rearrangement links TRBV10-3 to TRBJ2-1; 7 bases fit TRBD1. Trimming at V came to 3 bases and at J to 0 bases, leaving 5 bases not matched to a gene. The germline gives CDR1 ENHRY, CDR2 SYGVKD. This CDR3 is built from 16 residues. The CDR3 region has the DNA TGTGCCATCAGTGAACCGGACAGGAGCTCCTACAATGAGCAGTTCTTC. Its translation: CAISEPDRSSYNEQFF.

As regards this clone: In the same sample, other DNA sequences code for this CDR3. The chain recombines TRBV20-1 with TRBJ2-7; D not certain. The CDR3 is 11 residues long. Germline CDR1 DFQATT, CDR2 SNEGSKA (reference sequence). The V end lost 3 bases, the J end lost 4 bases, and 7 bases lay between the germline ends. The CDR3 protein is CSARVIYEQYF. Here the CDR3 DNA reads TGCAGTGCTAGGGTAATTTACGAGCAGTACTTC.

The CDR3 sequence: CASSFLDFYEQYF. In DNA form, the CDR3 reads TGTGCCAGCAGCTTTCTAGATTTCTACGAGCAGTACTTC. The chain employs TRBV7-9 and TRBJ2-7, with D uncertain. V lost 3 bases to trimming and J lost 3 bases, with 9 bases between them. This CDR3 spans 13 amino acids. Germline V gene sequence: CDR1 SEHNR, CDR2 FQNEAQ (reference sequence). Full variable domain (outside the CDR3, taken from reference TRBV7-9 and TRBJ2-7): DTGVSQNPRHKITKRGQNVTFRCDPISEHNRLYWYRQTLGQGPEFLTYFQNEAQLEKSRLLSDRFSAERPKGSFSTLEIQRTEQGDSAMYLCASSFLDFYEQYFGPGTRLTVT.

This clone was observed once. The CDR3, as DNA: TGTGCCAGCAGCTCGACAGGGATTCACTATGGCTACACCTTC. This sequence encodes CASSSTGIHYGYTF. V and J are TRBV5-6 and TRBJ1-2, with 7 bases identical to TRBD1. V shed 3 bases and J 3 bases; nucleotides not matched to a gene: 5. The V gene's germline CDR1 is SGHDT and CDR2 YYEEEE. The CDR3 loop spans 14 amino acids. The full variable domain, rest sourced from reference TRBV5-6 and TRBJ1-2, is DAGVTQSPTHLIKTRGQQVTLRCSPKSGHDTVSWYQQALGQGPQFIFQYYEEEERQRGNFPDRFSGHQFPNYSSELNVNALLLGDSALYLCASSSTGIHYGYTFGSGTRLTVV.

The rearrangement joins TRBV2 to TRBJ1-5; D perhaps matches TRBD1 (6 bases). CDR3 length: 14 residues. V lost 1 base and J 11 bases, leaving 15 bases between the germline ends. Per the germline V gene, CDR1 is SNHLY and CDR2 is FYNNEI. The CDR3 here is CASSEEQGLHAQHF. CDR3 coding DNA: TGTGCCAGCAGTGAAGAACAGGGTTTGCATGCCCAGCATTTT.

CDR3 DNA: TGCGCCAGCAGAGGACTAGCGGGAGGCGAGCAGTACTTC. Encoded protein: CASRGLAGGEQYF. The chain couples TRBV10-2 to TRBJ2-7, with 14 bases aligning to TRBD2. With V trimmed by 6 bases and J by 6 bases, 1 base remained unmatched. The CDR3 totals 13 residues. In germline, CDR1 is WSHSY, CDR2 SAAADI.

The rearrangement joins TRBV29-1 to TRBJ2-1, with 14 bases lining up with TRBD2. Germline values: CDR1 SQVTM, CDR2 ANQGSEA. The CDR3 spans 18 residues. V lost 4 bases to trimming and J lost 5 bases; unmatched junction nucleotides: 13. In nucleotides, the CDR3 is TGCAGCGTTGCTGCCAGACTAGCGGGAGGGCCACGCAACAATGAGCAGTTCTTC. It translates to CSVAARLAGGPRNNEQFF.

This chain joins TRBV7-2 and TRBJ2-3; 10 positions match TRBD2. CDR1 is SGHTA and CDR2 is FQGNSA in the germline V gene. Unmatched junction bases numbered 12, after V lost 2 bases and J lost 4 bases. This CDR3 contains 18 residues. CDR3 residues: CASSLTYSGRKGADTQYF. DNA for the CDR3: TGTGCCAGCAGCTTAACTTATAGCGGGAGGAAGGGTGCAGATACGCAGTATTTT. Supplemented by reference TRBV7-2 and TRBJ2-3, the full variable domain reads GAGVSQSPSNKVTEKGKDVELRCDPISGHTALYWYRQSLGQGLEFLIYFQGNSAPDKSGLPSDRFSAERTGGSVSTLTIQRTQQEDSAVYLCASSLTYSGRKGADTQYFGPGTRLTVL.

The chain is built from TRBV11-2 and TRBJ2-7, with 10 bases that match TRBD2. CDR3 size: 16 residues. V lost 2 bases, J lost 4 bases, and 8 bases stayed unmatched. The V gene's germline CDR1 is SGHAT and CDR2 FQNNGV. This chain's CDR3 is CASSLLPRTSGYEQYF. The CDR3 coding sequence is TGTGCCAGCAGCTTACTACCTCGGACTAGCGGATACGAGCAGTACTTC.

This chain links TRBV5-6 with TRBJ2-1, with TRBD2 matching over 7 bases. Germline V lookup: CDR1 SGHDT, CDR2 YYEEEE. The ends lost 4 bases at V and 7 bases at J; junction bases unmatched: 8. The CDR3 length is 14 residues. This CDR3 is CASSVPGLKNEQFF. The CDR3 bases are TGTGCCAGCAGCGTTCCGGGACTAAAAAATGAGCAGTTCTTC.

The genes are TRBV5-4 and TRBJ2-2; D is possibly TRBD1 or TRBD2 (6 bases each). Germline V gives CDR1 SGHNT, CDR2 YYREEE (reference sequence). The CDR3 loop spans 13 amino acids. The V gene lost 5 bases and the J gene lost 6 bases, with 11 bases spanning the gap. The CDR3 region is CASSLRGPGELFF. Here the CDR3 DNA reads TGTGCCAGCAGTCTACGGGGGCCCGGGGAGCTGTTTTTT. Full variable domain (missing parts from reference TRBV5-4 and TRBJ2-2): ETGVTQSPTHLIKTRGQQVTLRCSSQSGHNTVSWYQQALGQGPQFIFQYYREEENGRGNFPPRFSGLQFPNYSSELNVNALELDDSALYLCASSLRGPGELFFGEGSRLTVL.

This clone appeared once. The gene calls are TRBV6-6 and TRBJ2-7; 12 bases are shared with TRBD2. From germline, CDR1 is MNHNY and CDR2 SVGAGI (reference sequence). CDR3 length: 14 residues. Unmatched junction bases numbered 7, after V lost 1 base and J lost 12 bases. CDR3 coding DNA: TGTGCCAGCAGTTACTTAGGGACTAGCGGGCAGCCGTACTTC. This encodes CASSYLGTSGQPYF.

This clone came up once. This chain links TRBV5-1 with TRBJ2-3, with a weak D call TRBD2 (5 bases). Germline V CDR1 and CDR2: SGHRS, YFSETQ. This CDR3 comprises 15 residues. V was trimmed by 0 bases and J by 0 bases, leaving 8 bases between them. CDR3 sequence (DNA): TGCGCCAGCAGCTTGGCTAGCAGTAGCACAGATACGCAGTATTTT. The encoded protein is CASSLASSSTDTQYF.

The chain's CDR3 is CASFPGDRANEQYF. In DNA, the CDR3 is TGTGCCAGCTTTCCCGGGGACAGGGCCAACGAGCAGTACTTC. V and J are TRBV6-6 and TRBJ2-7; 9 bases agree with TRBD1. The V and J ends lost 8 bases and 5 bases, in that order; junction bases with no gene match: 10. The CDR3 consists of 14 residues. The V gene's germline CDR1 is MNHNY and CDR2 SVGAGI (reference sequence).

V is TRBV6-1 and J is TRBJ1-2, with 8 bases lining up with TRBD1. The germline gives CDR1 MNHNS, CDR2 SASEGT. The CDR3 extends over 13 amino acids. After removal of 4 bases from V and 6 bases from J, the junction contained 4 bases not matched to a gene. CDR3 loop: CASSGQGPNGYTF. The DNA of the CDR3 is TGTGCCAGCAGTGGACAGGGGCCCAATGGCTACACCTTC.

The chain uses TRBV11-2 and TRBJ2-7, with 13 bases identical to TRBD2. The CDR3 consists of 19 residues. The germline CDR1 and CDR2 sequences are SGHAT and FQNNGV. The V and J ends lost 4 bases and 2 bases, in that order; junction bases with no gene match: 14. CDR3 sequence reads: CASSSLMRTSGSRPYEQYF. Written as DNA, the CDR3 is TGTGCCAGCAGCTCCCTCATGAGGACTAGCGGGAGCCGCCCCTACGAGCAGTACTTC.

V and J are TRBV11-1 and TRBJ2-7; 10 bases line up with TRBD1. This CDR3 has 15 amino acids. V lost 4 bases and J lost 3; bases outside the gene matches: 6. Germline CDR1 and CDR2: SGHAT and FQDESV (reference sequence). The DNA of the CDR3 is TGTGCCAGCAGCTCACCCGGGACAGGGGACTACGAGCAGTACTTC. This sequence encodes CASSSPGTGDYEQYF.

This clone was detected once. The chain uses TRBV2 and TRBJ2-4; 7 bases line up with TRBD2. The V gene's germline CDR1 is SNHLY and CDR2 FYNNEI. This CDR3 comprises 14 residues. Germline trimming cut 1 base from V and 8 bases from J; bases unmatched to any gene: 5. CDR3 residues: CASSEGTRNDIQYF. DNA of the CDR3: TGTGCCAGCAGTGAAGGGACTAGGAACGACATTCAGTACTTC.

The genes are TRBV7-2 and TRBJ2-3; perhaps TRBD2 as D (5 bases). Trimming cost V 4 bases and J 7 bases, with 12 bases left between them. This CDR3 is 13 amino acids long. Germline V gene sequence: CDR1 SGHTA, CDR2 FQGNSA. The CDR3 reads CASSSLLANTQYF. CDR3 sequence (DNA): TGTGCCAGCAGCTCCCTCTTAGCGAATACGCAGTATTTT.